The 25 T cell receptor beta chains in this list originate from one sample, sequenced in a study of neurological immune-mediated disorders. TCRdb re-analysed the 5' RACE reads in MiXCR, keeping a single row per CDR3 protein. Seen here are tens of thousands of distinct CDR3 sequences, roughly 14% observed once, and the top ten hold about 3.6%. The material sequenced was CD4+ T cells from blood. These receptors were taken from a woman aged 55-69 years with HTLV-1-associated myelopathy (HAM/TSP).

This clonotype was counted many times. J is TRBJ2-1 and V is TRBV3-1; 8 nucleotides match TRBD1. This CDR3 has 15 amino acids. Unmatched junction bases numbered 4, after V lost 0 bases and J lost 6 bases. The germline V gene encodes CDR1 LGHDT and CDR2 YNNKEL (reference sequence). CDR3 nucleotides: TGTGCCAGCAGCCAAGAGGCACAGGGGGGCAATGAGCAGTTCTTC. It is translated as CASSQEAQGGNEQFF.

In its sample, this clonotype was seen many times. The chain recombines TRBV5-1 with TRBJ1-1; TRBD1 matches at 7 bases. Germline values: CDR1 SGHRS, CDR2 YFSETQ. CDR3 size: 14 residues. J lost 6 bases, V lost 4 bases, and 9 bases had no gene match. DNA of the CDR3: TGCGCCAGCAGCCGTACAGGGGACGTACCTGAAGCTTTCTTT. Translated: CASSRTGDVPEAFF.

This clonotype has ten or more counts. The rearrangement uses TRBV18 and TRBJ2-7; perhaps TRBD1 as D (5 bases). The CDR3 consists of 14 residues. Germline assignment: CDR1 KGHSH and CDR2 LQKENI. V lost 3 bases and J 2 bases, leaving 11 bases between the germline ends. The CDR3 protein is CASSPDSLPYEQYF. As DNA, the CDR3 is TGTGCCAGCTCACCCGACAGCCTACCCTACGAGCAGTACTTC. Drawing the rest from reference TRBV18 and TRBJ2-7, the complete variable domain is NAGVMQNPRHLVRRRGQEARLRCSPMKGHSHVYWYRQLPEEGLKFMVYLQKENIIDESGMPKERFSAEFPKEGPSILRIQQVVRGDSAAYFCASSPDSLPYEQYFGPGTRLTVT.

The rearrangement joins TRBV4-2 to TRBJ1-4; D remains unclear. Germline CDR1 reads LGHNA; CDR2 reads YNFKEQ. Trimming removed 0 bases at V and 7 bases at J, with 9 bases between. The CDR3 contains 14 residues. The CDR3 here is CASSQDEDFEKLFF. Here the CDR3 DNA reads TGTGCCAGCAGCCAAGATGAGGACTTTGAAAAACTGTTTTTT.

This clonotype was counted a single time. This chain connects TRBV18 to TRBJ2-2; D is tentatively TRBD1 or TRBD2 (5 bases each). CDR3 length: 15 residues. The V gene lost 1 base and the J gene lost 3 bases, with 9 bases spanning the gap. Germline CDR1 and CDR2: KGHSH and LQKENI. The CDR3 coding sequence is TGTGCCAGCTCACCACGAGGGGCTGACACCGGGGAGCTGTTTTTT. This codes for CASSPRGADTGELFF.

As for this clonotype: One junction end disagrees with the germline gene, perhaps due to a read error. CDR3 sequence reads: CASWRGTPHDQYF. The CDR3 coding sequence is TGCGCCAGTTGGCGGGGGACTCCCCACGATCAGTACTTC. V usage is TRBV4-1 and J usage is TRBJ2-7; 7 bases map to TRBD2. This CDR3 has 13 residues. Germline CDR1 MGHRA, CDR2 YSYEKL.

This clonotype showed up many times. This chain connects TRBV4-2 to TRBJ2-1; 9 bases fit TRBD2. The CDR3 is 16 residues long. Per the germline V gene, CDR1 is LGHNA and CDR2 is YNFKEQ. The junction had 9 bases not matched to a gene; V was cut back by 0 bases and J by 9 bases. In nucleotides, the CDR3 is TGTGCCAGCAGCCAAGAATGGCGGGGGGGCCAGGTTGAGCAGTTCTTC. Residues: CASSQEWRGGQVEQFF.

This clonotype has at least ten counts. The chain couples TRBV25-1 to TRBJ1-2; 9 positions match TRBD1. The CDR3 loop spans 13 amino acids. Unmatched junction bases numbered 9, after V lost 8 bases and J lost 8 bases. Germline lookup yields CDR1 MGHDK and CDR2 SYGVNS. CDR3 sequence reads: CASRKQGAQGYTF. The CDR3 DNA is TGTGCCAGCCGGAAACAGGGGGCGCAAGGCTACACCTTC.

The chain couples TRBV6-5 to TRBJ2-1; TRBD2 is a possible D gene (6 bases). From germline, CDR1 is MNHEY and CDR2 SVGAGI. Between the trimmed V and J ends, which lost 6 bases and 0 bases, there was a span of 15 bases. This CDR3 comprises 16 residues. CDR3 protein: CASSFTSRSSYNEQFF. DNA of the CDR3: TGTGCCAGCAGCTTTACTAGCAGAAGCTCCTACAATGAGCAGTTCTTC.

This clonotype came up many times. The chain links TRBV20-1 to TRBJ2-5; 7 bases are a match to TRBD2. The CDR3 runs 15 residues. Trimming removed 2 bases from V and 1 base from J; junction bases left unmatched: 7. Germline CDR1 DFQATT, CDR2 SNEGSKA (reference sequence). CDR3 coding DNA: TGCAGTGCTAGACCCATGACTAGCATCCAAGAGACCCAGTACTTC. This encodes CSARPMTSIQETQYF.

In this sample, this clonotype turned up many times. This rearrangement joins TRBV6-6 to TRBJ1-1; D unclear. Germline CDR1 is MNHNY and CDR2 is SVGAGI (reference sequence). Trimming pared 5 bases from V and 0 bases from J, leaving 7 bases between. This CDR3 comprises 13 residues. The DNA of the CDR3 is TGTGCCAGCAGTCCCGAAATGAACACTGAAGCTTTCTTT. This codes for CASSPEMNTEAFF.

This clonotype has a count of ten or more. The chain uses TRBV20-1 and TRBJ2-3; unclear D gene. Germline assignment: CDR1 DFQATT and CDR2 SNEGSKA (reference sequence). The CDR3 covers 15 residues. V was shortened by 6 bases and J by 0 bases, with 16 bases between the two germline ends. The CDR3 nucleotides are TGCAGTGCCCAAGGAAGCTCCGTTAGCACAGATACGCAGTATTTT. Its protein is CSAQGSSVSTDTQYF.

This clonotype was seen repeatedly, ten times or more. V usage is TRBV5-5 and J usage is TRBJ1-4, with D perhaps matching TRBD1 (5 bases). There are 15 residues in the CDR3. Deletions cut 1 base from V and 7 bases from J, with 14 bases between. Germline CDR1 reads SGHKS; CDR2 reads YYEKEE (reference sequence). The CDR3 loop is CASSLIGGSSEKLFF. The DNA of the CDR3 is TGTGCCAGCAGCTTGATTGGGGGTTCTAGTGAAAAACTGTTTTTT.

The chain recombines TRBV7-2 with TRBJ1-1; perhaps TRBD1 as D (5 bases). CDR1 is SGHTA and CDR2 is FQGNSA in the germline V gene. With 3 bases removed from V and 2 bases from J, the gap between germline ends came to 13 bases. The CDR3 is 15 amino acids. CDR3 sequence (DNA): TGTGCCAGCAGCTTTGGGCATGGACACAACACTGAAGCTTTCTTT. This encodes CASSFGHGHNTEAFF.

This clonotype was found many times. DNA of the CDR3: TGTGCCAGCAGCCCGGAGCGGGGCACAGATACGCAGTATTTT. It translates to CASSPERGTDTQYF. The chain carries TRBV3-1 and TRBJ2-3; tentative D call: TRBD2 (6 bases). CDR3 size: 14 residues. Germline lookup yields CDR1 LGHDT and CDR2 YNNKEL (reference sequence). Trimming cost V 4 bases and J 1 base, with 9 bases left between them.

This clonotype was observed many times. The V and J genes are TRBV7-9 and TRBJ1-2; no firm D call. V was shortened by 1 base and J by 1 base, with 13 bases between the two germline ends. The CDR3 extends over 16 amino acids. The V gene's germline CDR1 is SEHNR and CDR2 FQNEAQ (reference sequence). CDR3 DNA: TGTGCCAGCAGCTTAGGTTCTACACGCGATAACTATGGCTACACCTTC. This translates into CASSLGSTRDNYGYTF.

This clonotype was seen many times. The V call is TRBV2, the J call TRBJ1-2; D not certain. CDR3 length equals 14 residues. Trimming took off 2 bases at V and 4 bases at J, with 11 bases between the two ends. Looked up from germline, CDR1 is SNHLY and CDR2 is FYNNEI. CDR3 nucleotide sequence: TGTGCCAGCAGTGAATTGTTAGAGATCTATGGCTACACCTTC. Translated, it gives CASSELLEIYGYTF.

This clonotype was observed many times. The V and J genes are TRBV13 and TRBJ1-2; a weak D match, TRBD1 (5 bases). CDR3 length: 13 amino acids. Trimming took off 5 bases at V and 4 bases at J, with 11 bases between the two ends. CDR1 PRHDT and CDR2 FYEKMQ come from the germline V gene (reference sequence). The CDR3 DNA sequence: TGTGCCAGCAGCCACCGGGACGGCTATGGCTACACCTTC. This sequence encodes CASSHRDGYGYTF. Together with reference TRBV13 and TRBJ1-2, the CDR3 gives the full variable domain: AAGVIQSPRHLIKEKRETATLKCYPIPRHDTVYWYQQGPGQDPQFLISFYEKMQSDKGSIPDRFSAQQFSDYHSELNMSSLELGDSALYFCASSHRDGYGYTFGSGTRLTVV.

This clonotype was seen repeatedly, ten times or more. The chain carries TRBV20-1 and TRBJ2-3; D ambiguous. CDR1 is DFQATT, CDR2 SNEGSKA, per germline (reference sequence). The CDR3 runs to 10 residues. The ends were cut back, 3 bases at V and 6 bases at J, with 4 bases in the middle. In DNA form, the CDR3 reads TGCAGTGCTAGCAGGGATACGCAGTATTTT. It specifies CSASRDTQYF.

This clonotype showed up many times. This sequence joins TRBV19 and TRBJ2-7, with D perhaps TRBD1 (6 bases). This CDR3 has 16 amino acids. From germline, CDR1 is LNHDA and CDR2 SQIVND (reference sequence). Trimming removed 3 bases at V and 4 bases at J, with 19 bases between. The CDR3 nucleotides are TGTGCCAGTAGTATGGGACAACATTCGGCTGGATACGAGCAGTACTTC. As protein: CASSMGQHSAGYEQYF.

This clonotype has a count of ten or more. The rearrangement uses TRBV29-1 and TRBJ2-2; D gene unclear. CDR1 is SQVTM, CDR2 ANQGSEA, per germline. The CDR3 consists of 14 residues. Trimming pared 4 bases from V and 2 bases from J, leaving 11 bases between. The CDR3 DNA is TGCAGCGTTGTTGGGGTCTCTAACACCGGGGAGCTGTTTTTT. This gives the protein CSVVGVSNTGELFF.

This clonotype was observed at least ten times. The rearrangement joins TRBV20-1 to TRBJ2-3, with D unresolved. Germline V gene lookup returns CDR1 DFQATT and CDR2 SNEGSKA (reference sequence). The CDR3 is 14 residues long. V gave up 1 base and J gave up 1 base, with 9 bases separating them. The CDR3 spells CSARGWAGTDTQYF. The CDR3 DNA is TGCAGTGCTAGAGGGTGGGCCGGCACAGATACGCAGTATTTT.

At least ten counts were recorded for this clonotype. V and J are TRBV5-5 and TRBJ1-2; 7 nucleotides match TRBD1. Trimming removed 0 bases from V and 4 bases from J; junction bases left unmatched: 0. The CDR3 covers 13 residues. CDR1 is SGHKS, CDR2 YYEKEE, per germline (reference sequence). CDR3 sequence: CASSLAGGYGYTF. In DNA, the CDR3 is TGTGCCAGCAGCTTGGCAGGGGGCTATGGCTACACCTTC.

This clonotype was counted ten times or more. The chain is built from TRBV28 and TRBJ2-3; TRBD1 is a possible D gene (6 bases). The CDR3 is made up of 17 amino acids. With 6 bases removed from V and 3 bases from J, the gap between germline ends came to 22 bases. From germline, CDR1 is MDHEN and CDR2 SYDVKM. CDR3 region: CASSQKSYRVGTDTQYF. The CDR3 nucleotides read TGTGCCAGCAGCCAGAAATCCTACAGGGTGGGGACAGATACGCAGTATTTT.

In this sample, this clonotype turned up many times. J is TRBJ1-1 and V is TRBV20-1; tentatively, D is TRBD1 (5 bases). Germline loops: CDR1 DFQATT, CDR2 SNEGSKA (reference sequence). Between the trimmed V and J ends, which lost 1 base and 3 bases, there was a span of 12 bases. The CDR3 has 14 residues. In DNA form, the CDR3 reads TGCAGTGCTAGAGGGGGGTTGGGGGACACTGAAGCTTTCTTT. This translates into CSARGGLGDTEAFF.